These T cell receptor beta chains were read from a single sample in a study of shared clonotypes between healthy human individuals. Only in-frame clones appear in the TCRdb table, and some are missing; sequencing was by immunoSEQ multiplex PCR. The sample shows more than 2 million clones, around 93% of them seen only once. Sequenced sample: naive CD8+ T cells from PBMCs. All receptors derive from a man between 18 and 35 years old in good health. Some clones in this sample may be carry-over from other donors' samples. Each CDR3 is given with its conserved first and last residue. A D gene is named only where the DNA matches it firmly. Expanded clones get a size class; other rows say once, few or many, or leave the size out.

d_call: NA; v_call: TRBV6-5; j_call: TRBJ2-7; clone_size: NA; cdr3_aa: CASSWGASSYEQYF; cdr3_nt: TGTGCCAGCAGTTGGGGGGCAAGCTCCTACGAGCAGTACTTC
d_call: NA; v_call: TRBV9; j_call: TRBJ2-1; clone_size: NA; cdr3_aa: CASSTDSGSSYNEQFF; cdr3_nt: TGTGCCAGCAGCACCGATAGCGGTTCCTCCTACAATGAGCAGTTCTTC
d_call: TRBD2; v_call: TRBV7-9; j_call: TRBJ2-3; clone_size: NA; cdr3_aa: CASSATSGTTDTQYF; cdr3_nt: TGTGCCAGCAGCGCTACTAGCGGCACTACAGATACGCAGTATTTT
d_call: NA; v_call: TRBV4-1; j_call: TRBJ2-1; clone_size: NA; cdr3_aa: CASSQPPNEQFF; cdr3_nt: TGCGCCAGCAGCCAGCCCCCGAATGAGCAGTTCTTC
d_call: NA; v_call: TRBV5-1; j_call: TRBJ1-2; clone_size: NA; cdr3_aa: CASREGLGYTF; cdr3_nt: TGCGCCAGCAGGGAGGGGCTAGGCTACACCTTC
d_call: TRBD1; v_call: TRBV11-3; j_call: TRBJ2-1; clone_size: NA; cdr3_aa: CASSLGGQPAYNEQFF; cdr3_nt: TGTGCCAGCAGCTTAGGGGGACAGCCAGCCTACAATGAGCAGTTCTTC
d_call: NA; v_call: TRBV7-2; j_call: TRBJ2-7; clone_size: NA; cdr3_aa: CASSSSWYGAAYEQYF; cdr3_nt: TGTGCCAGCAGCTCCTCCTGGTATGGAGCTGCGTACGAGCAGTACTTC
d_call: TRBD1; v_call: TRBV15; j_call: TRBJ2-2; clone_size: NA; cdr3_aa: CATSPHGQGVNTGELFF; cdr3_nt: TGTGCCACCAGCCCCCACGGCCAGGGGGTAAACACCGGGGAGCTGTTTTTT
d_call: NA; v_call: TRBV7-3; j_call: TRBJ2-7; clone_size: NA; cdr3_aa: CASSLDQSYEQYF; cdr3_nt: TGTGCCAGCAGCTTAGATCAATCCTACGAGCAGTACTTC
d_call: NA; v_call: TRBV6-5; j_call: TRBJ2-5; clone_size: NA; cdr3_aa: CASSYSASRALGTQYF; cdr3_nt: TGTGCCAGCAGTTACTCCGCCTCCCGGGCCTTGGGGACCCAGTACTTC
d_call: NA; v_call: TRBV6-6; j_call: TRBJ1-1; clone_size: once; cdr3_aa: CASSPFNGGTGTEAFF; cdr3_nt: TGTGCCAGCAGCCCCTTCAATGGGGGGACGGGGACTGAAGCTTTCTTT
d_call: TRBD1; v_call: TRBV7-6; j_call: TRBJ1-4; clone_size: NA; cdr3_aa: CASSYPTGEATNEKLFF; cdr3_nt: TGTGCCAGCAGCTACCCAACAGGGGAGGCAACTAATGAAAAACTGTTTTTT
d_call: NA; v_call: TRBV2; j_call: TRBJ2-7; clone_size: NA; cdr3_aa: CAQRGFEGSYEQYF; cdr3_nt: TGTGCCCAGAGAGGATTCGAGGGTTCCTACGAGCAGTACTTC
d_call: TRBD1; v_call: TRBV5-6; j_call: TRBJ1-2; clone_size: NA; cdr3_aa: CASSQGGPMGYTF; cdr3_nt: TGTGCCAGCAGCCAGGGGGGCCCTATGGGCTACACCTTC
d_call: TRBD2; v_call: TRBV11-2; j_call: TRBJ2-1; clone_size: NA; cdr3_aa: CASSHREGRERNEQFF; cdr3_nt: TGTGCCAGCAGCCATAGAGAGGGGAGGGAGCGCAATGAGCAGTTCTTC
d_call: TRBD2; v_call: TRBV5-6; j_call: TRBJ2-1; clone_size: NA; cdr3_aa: CASSPRTSGQQFF; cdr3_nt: TGTGCCAGCAGCCCGCGGACTAGCGGGCAGCAGTTCTTC
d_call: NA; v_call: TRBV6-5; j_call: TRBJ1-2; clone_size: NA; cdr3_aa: CASSYGIWEGYTF; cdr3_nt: TGTGCCAGCAGTTACGGGATATGGGAAGGCTACACCTTC
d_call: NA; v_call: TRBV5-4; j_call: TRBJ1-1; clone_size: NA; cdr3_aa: CASSFGALDAFF; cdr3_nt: TGTGCCAGCAGCTTCGGGGCCCTTGACGCTTTCTTT
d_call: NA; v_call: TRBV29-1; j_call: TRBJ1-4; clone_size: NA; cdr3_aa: CSVDSGEKLFF; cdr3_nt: TGCAGCGTCGACTCGGGGGAAAAACTGTTTTTT
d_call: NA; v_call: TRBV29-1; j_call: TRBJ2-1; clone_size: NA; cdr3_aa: CSVLSAAGPPALNYNEQFF; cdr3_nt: TGCAGCGTTCTTTCCGCGGCGGGACCCCCGGCCCTTAATTACAATGAGCAGTTCTTC
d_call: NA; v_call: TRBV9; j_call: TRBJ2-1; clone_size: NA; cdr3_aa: CASSSVPKDYNEQFF; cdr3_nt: TGTGCCAGCAGCTCAGTCCCCAAGGACTACAATGAGCAGTTCTTC
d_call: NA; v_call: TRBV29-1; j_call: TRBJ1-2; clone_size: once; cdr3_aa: CSARDKNYYGYTF; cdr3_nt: TGCAGCGCCAGGGATAAGAACTACTATGGCTACACCTTC
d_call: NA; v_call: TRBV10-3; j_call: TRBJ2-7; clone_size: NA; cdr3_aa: CAITATRDVPYEQYF; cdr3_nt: TGTGCCATCACCGCCACTAGGGATGTTCCCTACGAGCAGTACTTC
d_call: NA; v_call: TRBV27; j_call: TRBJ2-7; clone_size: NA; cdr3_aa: CASSLSGPLDEQYF; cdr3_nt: TGTGCCAGCAGTTTATCTGGCCCCCTAGACGAGCAGTACTTC
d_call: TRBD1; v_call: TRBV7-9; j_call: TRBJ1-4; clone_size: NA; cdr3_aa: CASSLDRGPNEKLFF; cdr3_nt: TGTGCCAGCAGCTTAGACAGGGGGCCTAATGAAAAACTGTTTTTT
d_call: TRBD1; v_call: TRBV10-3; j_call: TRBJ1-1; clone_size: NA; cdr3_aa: CAIRADRGNTEAFF; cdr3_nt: TGTGCCATCAGGGCAGACAGGGGGAACACTGAAGCTTTCTTT
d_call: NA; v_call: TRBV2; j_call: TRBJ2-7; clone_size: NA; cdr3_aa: CASRDPLGGGEEQYF; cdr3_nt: TGTGCCAGCAGGGACCCCCTCGGGGGAGGCGAGGAGCAGTACTTC
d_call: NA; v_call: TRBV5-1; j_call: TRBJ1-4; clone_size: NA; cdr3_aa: CASSLAWREGDEKLFF; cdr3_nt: TGCGCCAGCAGCTTGGCGTGGAGGGAAGGGGATGAAAAACTGTTTTTT
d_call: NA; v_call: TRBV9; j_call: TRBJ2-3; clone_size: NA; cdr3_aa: CASSVDTDTQYF; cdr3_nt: TGTGCCAGCAGCGTGGACACAGATACGCAGTATTTT
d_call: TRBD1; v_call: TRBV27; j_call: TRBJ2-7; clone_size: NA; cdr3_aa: CASSFRGQPYEQYF; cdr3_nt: TGTGCCAGCAGTTTCAGGGGACAGCCCTACGAGCAGTACTTC